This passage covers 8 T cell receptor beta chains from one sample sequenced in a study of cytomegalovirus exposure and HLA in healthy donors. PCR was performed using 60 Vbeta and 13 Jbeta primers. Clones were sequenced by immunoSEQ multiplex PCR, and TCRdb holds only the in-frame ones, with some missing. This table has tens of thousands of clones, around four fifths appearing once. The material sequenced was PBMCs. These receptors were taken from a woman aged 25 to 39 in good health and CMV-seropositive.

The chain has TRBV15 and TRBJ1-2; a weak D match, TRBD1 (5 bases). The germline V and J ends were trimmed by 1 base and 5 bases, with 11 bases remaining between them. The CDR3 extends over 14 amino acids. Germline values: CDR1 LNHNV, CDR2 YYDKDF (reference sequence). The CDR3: CATSRGTGTYGYTF. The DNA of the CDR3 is TGTGCCACCAGCAGAGGAACAGGAACATATGGCTACACCTTC.

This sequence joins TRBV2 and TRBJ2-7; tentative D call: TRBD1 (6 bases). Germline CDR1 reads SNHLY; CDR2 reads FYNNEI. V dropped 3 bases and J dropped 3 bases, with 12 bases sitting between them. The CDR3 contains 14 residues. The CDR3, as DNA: TGTGCCAGCAGTGAGGCAGGGGCTTTCTACGAGCAGTACTTC. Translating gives CASSEAGAFYEQYF.

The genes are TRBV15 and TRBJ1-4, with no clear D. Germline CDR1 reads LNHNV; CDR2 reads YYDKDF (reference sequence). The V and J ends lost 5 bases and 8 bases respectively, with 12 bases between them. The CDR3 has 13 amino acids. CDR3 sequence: CATSGPAGEKLFF. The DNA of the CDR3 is TGTGCCACCAGCGGTCCCGCGGGGGAAAAACTGTTTTTT.

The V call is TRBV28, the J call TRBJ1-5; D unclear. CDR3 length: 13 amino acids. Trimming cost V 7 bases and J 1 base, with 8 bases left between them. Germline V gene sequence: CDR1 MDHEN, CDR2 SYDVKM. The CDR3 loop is CASNDWSNQPQHF. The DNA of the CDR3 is TGTGCCAGCAACGACTGGAGCAATCAGCCCCAGCATTTT.

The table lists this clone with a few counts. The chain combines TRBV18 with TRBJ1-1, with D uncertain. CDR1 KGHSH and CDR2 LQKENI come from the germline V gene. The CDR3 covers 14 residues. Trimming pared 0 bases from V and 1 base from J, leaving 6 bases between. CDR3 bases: TGTGCCAGCTCACCACCGCGGGGGAACACTGAAGCTTTCTTT. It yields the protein CASSPPRGNTEAFF. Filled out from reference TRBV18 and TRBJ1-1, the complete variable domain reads NAGVMQNPRHLVRRRGQEARLRCSPMKGHSHVYWYRQLPEEGLKFMVYLQKENIIDESGMPKERFSAEFPKEGPSILRIQQVVRGDSAAYFCASSPPRGNTEAFFGQGTRLTVV.

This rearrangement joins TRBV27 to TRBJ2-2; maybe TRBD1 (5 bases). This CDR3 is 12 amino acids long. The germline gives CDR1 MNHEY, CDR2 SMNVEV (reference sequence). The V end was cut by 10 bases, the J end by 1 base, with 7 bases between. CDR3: CAIQGNTGELFF. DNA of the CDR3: TGTGCCATCCAGGGGAACACCGGGGAGCTGTTTTTT.

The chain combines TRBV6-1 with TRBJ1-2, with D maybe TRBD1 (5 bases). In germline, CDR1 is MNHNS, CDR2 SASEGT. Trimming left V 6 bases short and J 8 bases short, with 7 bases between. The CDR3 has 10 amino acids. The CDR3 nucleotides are TGTGCCAGCAGGTCAGGGGGCTACACCTTC. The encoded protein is CASRSGGYTF.

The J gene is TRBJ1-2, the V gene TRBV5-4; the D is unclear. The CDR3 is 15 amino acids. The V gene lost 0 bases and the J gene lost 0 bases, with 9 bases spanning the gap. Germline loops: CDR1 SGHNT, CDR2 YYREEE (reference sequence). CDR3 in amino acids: CASSLDTTANYGYTF. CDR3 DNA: TGTGCCAGCAGCTTGGACACCACAGCTAACTATGGCTACACCTTC.